The clone carrying this T cell receptor (beta chain) was observed at least ten times. The sample belongs to a study of T cells in Graves' hyperthyroidism and ophthalmopathy. Amplification yielded TCR beta CDR3 regions, with RNA transcripts as the source. TCR CDR3 regions were first amplified by RT-PCR with HTBI primers. TCRdb processed the multiplex PCR reads anew with MiXCR; each CDR3 protein has one entry. The sample contains approximately 250,000 distinct CDR3 sequences, roughly a quarter of which appear only once. The CDR3 totals 13 residues. Looked up from germline, CDR1 is KGHDR and CDR2 is SFDVKD. V gave up 5 bases and J gave up 11 bases, with 15 bases separating them.

This clonotype was sampled from a woman between 40 and 50 years old with Graves' ophthalmopathy. Sequenced material: blood. The chain couples TRBV24-1 to TRBJ1-5, with a tentative D call TRBD1 (5 bases). The CDR3 here is CATSVRGNHSQHF. CDR3 bases: TGTGCCACCAGTGTCCGGGGCAATCACTCCCAGCATTTT.